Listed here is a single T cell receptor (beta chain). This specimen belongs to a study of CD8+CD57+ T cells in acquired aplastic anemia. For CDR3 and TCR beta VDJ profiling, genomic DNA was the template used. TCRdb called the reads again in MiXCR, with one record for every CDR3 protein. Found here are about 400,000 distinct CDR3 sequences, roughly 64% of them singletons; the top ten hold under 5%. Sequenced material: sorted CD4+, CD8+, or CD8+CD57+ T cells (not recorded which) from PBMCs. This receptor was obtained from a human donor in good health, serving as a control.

CDR3 in amino acids: CASSARTGADTPAFF. For the CDR3, the DNA is TGTGCCAGCAGCGCCCGGACAGGGGCGGACACACCAGCTTTCTTT. V is TRBV7-9 and J is TRBJ1-1; 9 bases are shared with TRBD1. The CDR3 sequence is 15 residues long. The germline V gene has CDR1 SEHNR and CDR2 FQNEAQ (reference sequence). With V trimmed by 5 bases and J by 10 bases, 14 bases remained unmatched.